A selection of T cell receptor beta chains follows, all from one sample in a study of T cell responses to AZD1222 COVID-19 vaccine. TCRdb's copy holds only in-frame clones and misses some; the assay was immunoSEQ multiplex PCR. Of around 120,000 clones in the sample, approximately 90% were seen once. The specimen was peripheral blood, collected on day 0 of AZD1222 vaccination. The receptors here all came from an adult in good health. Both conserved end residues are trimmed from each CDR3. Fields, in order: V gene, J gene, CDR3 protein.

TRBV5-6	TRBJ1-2	ASSVLSLGGAGYT
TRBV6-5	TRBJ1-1	ASKQQGTEAF
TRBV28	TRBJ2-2	ASRRGQAGTGELF
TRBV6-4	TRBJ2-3	ASSASGGADTQY
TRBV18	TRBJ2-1	ASSPSYSYNEQF
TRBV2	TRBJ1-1	ASLAELGTEAF
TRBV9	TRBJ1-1	ASSGTDTEAF
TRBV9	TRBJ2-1	ASSVARGWDRSSYNEQF
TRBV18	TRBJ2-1	ASSLSTANYNEQF
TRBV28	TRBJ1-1	ASFSNTEAF
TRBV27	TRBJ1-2	ASSSPGRGYGYT
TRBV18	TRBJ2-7	ASSPGLAGPYEQY
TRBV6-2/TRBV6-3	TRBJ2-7	ASSYLTRSHEQY
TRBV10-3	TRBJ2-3	AISAGSTDTQY
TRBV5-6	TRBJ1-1	ASSLPDGTEAF
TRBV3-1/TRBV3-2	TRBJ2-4	ASNRRGSRENIQY
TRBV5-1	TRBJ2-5	ASSLLGPGGETQY